Each of the 31 T cell receptor beta chains below was sequenced from the same sample in a study of cytomegalovirus exposure and HLA in healthy donors. Amplification used 60 Vbeta primers and 13 Jbeta primers. Repertoires were generated with immunoSEQ multiplex PCR, while TCRdb's copy carries only in-frame clones and drops some. Of some 120,000 clones in the sample, 8% to 11% are singletons; the top ten hold just over 4.5%. What was sequenced was PBMCs. The receptors were sampled from a young woman in good health and CMV-seropositive.

The chain has TRBV27 and TRBJ2-1, with D perhaps matching TRBD2 (7 bases). The V and J ends lost 6 bases and 0 bases respectively, with 12 bases between them. The CDR3 spans 15 residues. Germline values: CDR1 MNHEY, CDR2 SMNVEV (reference sequence). The CDR3 DNA is TGTGCCAGCAGAGGGGGGGGGAGCTCCTACAATGAGCAGTTCTTC. This codes for CASRGGGSSYNEQFF.

This clone has just one count. This rearrangement joins TRBV18 to TRBJ2-1; 9 bases agree with TRBD2. Germline V gene lookup returns CDR1 KGHSH and CDR2 LQKENI. J gave up 5 bases and V 1 base, and 3 bases lay outside the gene matches. This CDR3 is built from 15 residues. CDR3 sequence reads: CASSPLSGSDNEQFF. DNA for the CDR3: TGTGCCAGCTCACCACTTAGCGGGAGCGACAATGAGCAGTTCTTC. The entire variable domain, with the rest obtained from reference TRBV18 and TRBJ2-1, is as follows: NAGVMQNPRHLVRRRGQEARLRCSPMKGHSHVYWYRQLPEEGLKFMVYLQKENIIDESGMPKERFSAEFPKEGPSILRIQQVVRGDSAAYFCASSPLSGSDNEQFFGPGTRLTVL.

V gene TRBV30 combines with J gene TRBJ2-1; D remains ambiguous. V was pared by 5 bases and J by 9 bases, with 11 bases between. Per germline, CDR1 GTSNPN and CDR2 SVGIG (reference sequence). This CDR3 is built from 11 residues. The CDR3 bases are TGTGCCTGGCATAGTACGGGTGAGCAGTTCTTC. Protein product: CAWHSTGEQFF.

This chain connects TRBV15 to TRBJ1-2; a weak D match, TRBD1 (5 bases). The CDR3 covers 14 residues. Trimming shortened V by 0 bases and J by 4 bases, and 9 bases separated the two germline ends. Germline V CDR1 and CDR2: LNHNV, YYDKDF (reference sequence). The CDR3 nucleotides are TGTGCCACCAGCAGAGATCTAACAGGCTATGGCTACACCTTC. Its protein is CATSRDLTGYGYTF.

This chain joins TRBV7-2 and TRBJ2-3, with TRBD2 as a possible D gene (6 bases). Between the trimmed V and J ends, which lost 5 bases and 0 bases, there was a span of 15 bases. CDR3 length equals 16 residues. Germline-derived CDR1 and CDR2 are SGHTA and FQGNSA. The chain's CDR3 is CASSPRVGGSTDTQYF. CDR3 coding DNA: TGTGCCAGCAGCCCCAGAGTGGGAGGCAGCACAGATACGCAGTATTTT.

CDR3 DNA: TGTGCCAGCAGTTACGGGACAGGGAATGGCTACACCTTC. This codes for CASSYGTGNGYTF. This rearrangement joins TRBV6-5 to TRBJ1-2, with TRBD1 matching 9 bases. This CDR3 has 13 amino acids. The junction had 1 base not matched to a gene; V was cut back by 2 bases and J by 6 bases. The germline V gene has CDR1 MNHEY and CDR2 SVGAGI.

This clone appeared a few times. J is TRBJ1-1 and V is TRBV6-6, with a weak D call TRBD1 (5 bases). The germline V and J ends were trimmed by 3 bases and 0 bases, with 11 bases remaining between them. Per the germline V gene, CDR1 is MNHNY and CDR2 is SVGAGI (reference sequence). The CDR3 is 15 residues long. The CDR3 sequence is CASSYPQGMNTEAFF. The CDR3 region has the DNA TGTGCCAGCAGTTATCCCCAGGGAATGAACACTGAAGCTTTCTTT.

V and J are TRBV28 and TRBJ1-1; no clear D. The CDR3 consists of 14 residues. Germline assignment: CDR1 MDHEN and CDR2 SYDVKM. The CDR3 DNA reads as TGTGCGGCGAGGGCTCAATCCGGCGGAGGTGAAGCTTTCTTT. Translating it yields CAARAQSGGGEAFF.

In this sample, this clone turned up a few times. Within the sample, other DNA sequences also encode this same CDR3. In nucleotides, the CDR3 is TGTGCCAGCAGCTTACGCGGTGAGACCCAGTACTTC. It codes for CASSLRGETQYF. The chain links TRBV7-8 to TRBJ2-5; D ambiguous. This CDR3 comprises 12 residues. Germline V lookup: CDR1 SGHVS, CDR2 FQNEAQ. V lost 2 bases to trimming and J lost 5 bases, with 6 bases between them.

Many counts were recorded for this clone. This chain uses TRBV4-2 with TRBJ2-7; TRBD2 matches at 8 bases. Germline V CDR1 and CDR2: LGHNA, YNFKEQ. V was pared by 4 bases and J by 0 bases, with 8 bases of the junction left unmatched. The CDR3 covers 16 residues. The CDR3 is CASSPQLADSSYEQYF. CDR3 DNA sequence: TGTGCCAGCAGCCCCCAACTAGCGGACAGCTCCTACGAGCAGTACTTC.

There are many counts of this clone. The J gene is TRBJ1-1, the V gene TRBV28, with D possibly matching TRBD1 (5 bases). Looked up from germline, CDR1 is MDHEN and CDR2 is SYDVKM. The CDR3 contains 15 residues. V was shortened by 5 bases and J by 0 bases, with 13 bases between the two germline ends. Written as DNA, the CDR3 is TGTGCCAGCAGTCCCCTCGGGGGGGTGAACACTGAAGCTTTCTTT. This codes for CASSPLGGVNTEAFF.

The rearrangement joins TRBV5-5 to TRBJ2-1; 7 nucleotides agree with TRBD1. Trimming removed 1 base from V and 7 bases from J; junction bases left unmatched: 5. Germline-derived CDR1 and CDR2 are SGHKS and YYEKEE (reference sequence). This CDR3 is 14 amino acids long. CDR3 DNA sequence: TGTGCCAGCAGCTTGCAGGGGGAAGAAAATGAGCAGTTCTTC. This sequence encodes CASSLQGEENEQFF.

The sample holds a few counts of this clone. The chain couples TRBV27 to TRBJ1-5; tentatively, D is TRBD1 (5 bases). V lost 5 bases to trimming and J lost 8 bases, with 10 bases between them. Germline V gives CDR1 MNHEY, CDR2 SMNVEV (reference sequence). There are 12 residues in the CDR3. CDR3 protein: CASSPPGEPQHF. CDR3 DNA: TGTGCCAGCAGTCCCCCGGGGGAGCCCCAGCATTTT.

This clone has just a few counts. DNA for the CDR3: TGCGCCAGCAGCCCTACCCCCGGGTCCAATGAAAAACTGTTTTTT. Its protein product is CASSPTPGSNEKLFF. The chain recombines TRBV5-1 with TRBJ1-4; D is ambiguous. CDR3 length: 15 amino acids. V lost 4 bases and J lost 5, with 15 bases in between. The germline CDR1 and CDR2 sequences are SGHRS and YFSETQ.

The V call is TRBV9, the J call TRBJ2-7; D gene unclear. Germline-derived CDR1 and CDR2 are SGDLS and YYNGEE. Trimming shortened V by 0 bases and J by 2 bases, and 6 bases separated the two germline ends. The CDR3 runs 13 residues. The DNA of the CDR3 is TGTGCCAGCAGCGTAGATCCCGCCTACGAGCAGTACTTC. Amino acids: CASSVDPAYEQYF.

V is TRBV27 and J is TRBJ2-2; unclear D gene. Germline V gene sequence: CDR1 MNHEY, CDR2 SMNVEV (reference sequence). This CDR3 is built from 15 residues. Trimming pared 3 bases from V and 6 bases from J, leaving 14 bases between. CDR3 amino acids: CASSFPAAASGELFF. The CDR3 bases are TGTGCCAGCAGTTTTCCGGCGGCAGCCTCCGGGGAGCTGTTTTTT.

This clone has more than one count but fewer than ten. V and J are TRBV6-1 and TRBJ1-2; 10 bases map to TRBD1. This CDR3 contains 15 residues. Trimming removed 5 bases from V and 6 bases from J; junction bases left unmatched: 9. The germline CDR1 and CDR2 sequences are MNHNS and SASEGT. The CDR3 DNA follows: TGTGCCAGCAGTTCCGGGACAGGGGAATTTGATGGCTACACCTTC. This encodes CASSSGTGEFDGYTF.

This rearrangement joins TRBV10-3 to TRBJ1-4; D possibly corresponds to TRBD1 (6 bases). Trimming shortened V by 6 bases and J by 2 bases, and 10 bases separated the two germline ends. This CDR3 contains 14 residues. Germline lookup yields CDR1 ENHRY and CDR2 SYGVKD. The CDR3 is CAIRAGATNEKLFF. CDR3 nucleotides: TGTGCCATCAGAGCAGGGGCCACTAATGAAAAACTGTTTTTT.

The rearrangement uses TRBV11-2 and TRBJ2-1, with D uncertain. V lost 0 bases and J lost 9, with 12 bases in between. Germline assignment: CDR1 SGHAT and CDR2 FQNNGV. The length of the CDR3 is 14 residues. CDR3 sequence (DNA): TGTGCCAGCAGCTTAGACCCCTCCTCCCCTGAGCAGTTCTTC. Translated: CASSLDPSSPEQFF.

This clone has a handful of counts. Other DNA sequences within the sample encode an identical CDR3. This rearrangement joins TRBV30 to TRBJ1-1; maybe TRBD1 (5 bases). The germline V and J ends were trimmed by 4 bases and 5 bases, with 8 bases remaining between them. This CDR3 contains 11 residues. The germline V gene encodes CDR1 GTSNPN and CDR2 SVGIG (reference sequence). Written as DNA, the CDR3 is TGTGCCTGGAATAGGGGTACTGAAGCTTTCTTT. Its translation: CAWNRGTEAFF.

This clone was counted between two and nine times. Germline is not matched at one junction end, which may reflect a read error. The chain has TRBV5-4 and TRBJ2-5, with D possibly matching TRBD2 (6 bases). Germline V gene data show CDR1 as SGHNT and CDR2 as YYREEE (reference sequence). CDR3 length equals 15 residues. In nucleotides, the CDR3 is TGTGCCAGCAGCTTTGGGTGGGGACTTCAAGAGGCCCAGTACTTC. Translated: CASSFGWGLQEAQYF.

In its sample, this clone was seen a few times. The genes are TRBV28 and TRBJ1-5, with 7 bases lining up with TRBD1. The germline V gene encodes CDR1 MDHEN and CDR2 SYDVKM. V shed 6 bases, J shed 2 bases, and the junction held 4 bases outside the gene matches. CDR3 size: 14 residues. The CDR3 DNA sequence: TGTGCCAGCAGAAGACAGGGTGGCAATCAGCCCCAGCATTTT. Its translation is CASRRQGGNQPQHF.

The chain recombines TRBV11-3 with TRBJ2-7; D ambiguous. Germline-derived CDR1 and CDR2 are SGHNT and YENEEA. Trimming took off 5 bases at V and 4 bases at J, with 15 bases between the two ends. There are 14 residues in the CDR3. CDR3 protein: CASSPEANLYEQYF. DNA of the CDR3: TGTGCCAGCAGCCCCGAGGCGAACCTTTACGAGCAGTACTTC.

This clone was counted a few times. This chain connects TRBV5-4 to TRBJ1-5; D gene unclear. V shed 0 bases and J shed 6 bases, with 7 bases lying between them. CDR3 size: 13 residues. Germline V gene sequence: CDR1 SGHNT, CDR2 YYREEE (reference sequence). The CDR3 bases are TGTGCCAGCAGCTTGGGCGGAGGTCAGCCCCAGCATTTT. Translated: CASSLGGGQPQHF.

This clone has just a few counts. This rearrangement joins TRBV6-5 to TRBJ2-3; D is possibly TRBD2 (5 bases). From germline, CDR1 is MNHEY and CDR2 SVGAGI. The CDR3 runs 11 residues. The germline V and J ends were trimmed by 7 bases and 6 bases, with 8 bases remaining between them. The CDR3 is CASMSGDTQYF. CDR3 in DNA: TGTGCCAGCATGTCGGGGGATACGCAGTATTTT.

This clone showed up just a few times. The chain is built from TRBV4-2 and TRBJ2-3, with D possibly matching TRBD1 (6 bases). The CDR3 totals 12 residues. Trimming removed 2 bases from V and 11 bases from J, with 11 bases in between. CDR1 is LGHNA and CDR2 is YNFKEQ in the germline V gene. The CDR3 nucleotides read TGTGCCAGCAGCCAAACCGAACAGGGGCAGTATTTT. Amino acid sequence: CASSQTEQGQYF.

Note on this clone: A far larger clone is one base from this, pointing to a likely read error. V and J are TRBV27 and TRBJ2-1; 14 nucleotides agree with TRBD2. J gave up 6 bases and V 5 bases, and 3 bases lay outside the gene matches. The CDR3 is made up of 15 amino acids. Germline V gene data show CDR1 as MNHEY and CDR2 as SMNVEV (reference sequence). The CDR3 loop is CASSEGTSGSNEQFF. CDR3 nucleotide sequence: TGTGCCAGCAGTGAAGGGACTAGCGGGAGCAATGAGCAGTTCTTC.

This chain joins TRBV4-1 and TRBJ2-5; 9 bases map to TRBD2. V gave up 2 bases and J gave up 2 bases; unmatched junction bases: 9. CDR3 size: 17 residues. Per the germline V gene, CDR1 is MGHRA and CDR2 is YSYEKL. The CDR3 here is CASSQIPGLAGQETQYF. In nucleotides, the CDR3 is TGCGCCAGCAGCCAAATACCCGGTCTAGCGGGGCAAGAGACCCAGTACTTC.

The chain uses TRBV29-1 and TRBJ2-7; D unclear. The V gene lost 4 bases and the J gene lost 6 bases, with 13 bases spanning the gap. CDR1 is SQVTM and CDR2 is ANQGSEA in the germline V gene. The CDR3 has 12 residues. The CDR3 region is CSVVQALGEQYF. The CDR3 region has the DNA TGCAGCGTTGTGCAAGCACTCGGCGAGCAGTACTTC.

The chain employs TRBV5-4 and TRBJ2-1, with D possibly matching TRBD2 (5 bases). The CDR3 sequence is 12 residues long. The germline CDR1 and CDR2 sequences are SGHNT and YYREEE (reference sequence). V was shortened by 4 bases and J by 7 bases, with 9 bases between the two germline ends. CDR3 sequence: CASSLEENEQFF. The DNA for the CDR3 is TGTGCCAGCAGCCTGGAGGAGAATGAGCAGTTCTTC.

V is TRBV7-6 and J is TRBJ2-3; 8 bases map to TRBD1. The CDR3 runs 18 residues. V dropped 5 bases and J dropped 1; count of bases not matched to a gene: 14. Germline CDR1 is SGHVS and CDR2 is FNYEAQ. The CDR3: CASSPRISQGVGTDTQYF. The CDR3 coding sequence is TGTGCCAGCAGCCCAAGGATTTCACAGGGGGTTGGCACAGATACGCAGTATTTT.